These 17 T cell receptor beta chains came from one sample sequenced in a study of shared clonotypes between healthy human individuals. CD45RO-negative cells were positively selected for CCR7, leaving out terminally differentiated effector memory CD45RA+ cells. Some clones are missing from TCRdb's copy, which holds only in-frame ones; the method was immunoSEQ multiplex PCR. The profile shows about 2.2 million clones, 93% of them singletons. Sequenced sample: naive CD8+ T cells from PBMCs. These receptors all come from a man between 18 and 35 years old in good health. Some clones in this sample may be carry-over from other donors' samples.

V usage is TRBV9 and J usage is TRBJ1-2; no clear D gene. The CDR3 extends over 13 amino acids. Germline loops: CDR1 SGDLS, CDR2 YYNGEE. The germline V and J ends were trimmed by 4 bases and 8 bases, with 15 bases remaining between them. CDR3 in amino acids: CASSPSLERGYTF. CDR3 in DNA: TGTGCCAGCAGCCCGAGCCTTGAACGGGGCTACACCTTC. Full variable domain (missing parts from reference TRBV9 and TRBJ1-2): DSGVTQTPKHLITATGQRVTLRCSPRSGDLSVYWYQQSLDQGLQFLIQYYNGEERAKGNILERFSAQQFPDLHSELNLSSLELGDSALYFCASSPSLERGYTFGSGTRLTVV.

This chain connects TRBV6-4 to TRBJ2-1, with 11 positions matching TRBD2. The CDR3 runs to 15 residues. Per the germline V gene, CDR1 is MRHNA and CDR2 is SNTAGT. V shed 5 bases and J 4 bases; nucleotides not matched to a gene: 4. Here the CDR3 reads CASSSTSGRYNEQFF. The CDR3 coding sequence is TGTGCCAGCAGTTCTACTAGCGGGAGATACAATGAGCAGTTCTTC.

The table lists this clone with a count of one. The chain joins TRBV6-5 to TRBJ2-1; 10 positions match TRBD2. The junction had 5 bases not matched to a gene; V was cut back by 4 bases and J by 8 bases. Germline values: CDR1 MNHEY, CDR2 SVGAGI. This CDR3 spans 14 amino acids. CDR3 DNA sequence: TGTGCCAGCAGTTGGCTAGCGGGAGACGATGAGCAGTTCTTC. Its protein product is CASSWLAGDDEQFF.

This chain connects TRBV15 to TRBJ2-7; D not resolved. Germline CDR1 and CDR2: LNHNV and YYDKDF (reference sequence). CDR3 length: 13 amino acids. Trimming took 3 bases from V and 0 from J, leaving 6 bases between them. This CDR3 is CATSSPGSYEQYF. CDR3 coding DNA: TGTGCCACCAGCAGCCCCGGCTCCTACGAGCAGTACTTC. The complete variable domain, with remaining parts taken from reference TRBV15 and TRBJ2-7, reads DAMVIQNPRYQVTQFGKPVTLSCSQTLNHNVMYWYQQKSSQAPKLLFHYYDKDFNNEADTPDNFQSRRPNTSFCFLDIRSPGLGDTAMYLCATSSPGSYEQYFGPGTRLTVT.

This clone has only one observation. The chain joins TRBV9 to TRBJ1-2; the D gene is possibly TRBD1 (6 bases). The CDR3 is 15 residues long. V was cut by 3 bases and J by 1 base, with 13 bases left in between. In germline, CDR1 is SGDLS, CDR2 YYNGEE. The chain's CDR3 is CASSAWTEYNYGYTF. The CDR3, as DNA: TGTGCCAGCAGCGCCTGGACAGAATATAACTATGGCTACACCTTC.

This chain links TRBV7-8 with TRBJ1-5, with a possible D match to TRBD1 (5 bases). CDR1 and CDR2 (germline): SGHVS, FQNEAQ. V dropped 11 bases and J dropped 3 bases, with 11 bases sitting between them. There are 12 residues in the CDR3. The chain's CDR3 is CAVGEINQPQHF. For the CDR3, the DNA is TGTGCCGTAGGGGAGATCAATCAGCCCCAGCATTTT.

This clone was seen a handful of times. CDR3 in amino acids: CAWSLDRGTEAFF. Written as DNA, the CDR3 is TGTGCCTGGAGTCTCGACAGGGGTACTGAAGCTTTCTTT. The chain employs TRBV30 and TRBJ1-1; 8 bases fit TRBD1. J gave up 5 bases and V 2 bases, and 4 bases lay outside the gene matches. Germline V CDR1 and CDR2: GTSNPN, SVGIG (reference sequence). The CDR3 is 13 amino acids.

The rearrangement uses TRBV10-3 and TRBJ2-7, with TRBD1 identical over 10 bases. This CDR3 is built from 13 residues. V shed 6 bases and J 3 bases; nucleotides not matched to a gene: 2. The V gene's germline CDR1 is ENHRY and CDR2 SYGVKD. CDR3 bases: TGTGCCATCAGGGGGACAGGGGACTACGAGCAGTACTTC. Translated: CAIRGTGDYEQYF.

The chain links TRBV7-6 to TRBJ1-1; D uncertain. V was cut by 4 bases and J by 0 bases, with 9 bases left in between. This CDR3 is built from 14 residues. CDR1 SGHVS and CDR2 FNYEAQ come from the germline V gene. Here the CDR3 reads CASSSRLVNTEAFF. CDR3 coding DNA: TGTGCCAGCAGCTCTCGGTTGGTGAACACTGAAGCTTTCTTT.

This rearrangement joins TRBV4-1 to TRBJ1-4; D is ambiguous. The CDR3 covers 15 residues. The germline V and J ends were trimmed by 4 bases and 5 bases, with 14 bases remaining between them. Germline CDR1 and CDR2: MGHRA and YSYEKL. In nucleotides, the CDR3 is TGCGCCAGCAGCCCTCTCTATATGAGCAATGAAAAACTGTTTTTT. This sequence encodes CASSPLYMSNEKLFF.

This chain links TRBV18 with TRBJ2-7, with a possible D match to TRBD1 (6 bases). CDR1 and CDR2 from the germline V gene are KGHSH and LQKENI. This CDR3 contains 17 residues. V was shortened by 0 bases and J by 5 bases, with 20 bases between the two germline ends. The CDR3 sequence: CASSPPSMARGSDEQYF. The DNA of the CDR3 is TGTGCCAGCTCACCACCGTCGATGGCCAGGGGTTCGGACGAGCAGTACTTC.

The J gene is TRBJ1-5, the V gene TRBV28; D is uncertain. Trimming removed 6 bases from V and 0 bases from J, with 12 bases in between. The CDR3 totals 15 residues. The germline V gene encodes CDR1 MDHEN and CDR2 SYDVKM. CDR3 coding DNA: TGTGCCAGCAGCCGGACGGACTATAGCAATCAGCCCCAGCATTTT. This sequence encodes CASSRTDYSNQPQHF.

This CDR3 is CASRLRGGQQETQYF. The CDR3 DNA follows: TGTGCCAGCAGGCTAAGAGGGGGACAACAAGAGACCCAGTACTTC. V is TRBV11-2 and J is TRBJ2-5; D perhaps matches TRBD1 (6 bases). CDR1 is SGHAT and CDR2 is FQNNGV in the germline V gene. V was shortened by 6 bases and J by 2 bases, with 16 bases between the two germline ends. The CDR3 is 15 amino acids.

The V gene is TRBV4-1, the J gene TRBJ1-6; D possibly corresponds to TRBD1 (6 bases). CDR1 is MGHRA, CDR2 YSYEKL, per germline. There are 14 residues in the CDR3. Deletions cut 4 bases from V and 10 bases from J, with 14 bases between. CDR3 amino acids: CASSPTTGLSPLHF. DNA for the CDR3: TGCGCCAGCAGCCCAACCACAGGGTTATCACCCCTCCACTTT.

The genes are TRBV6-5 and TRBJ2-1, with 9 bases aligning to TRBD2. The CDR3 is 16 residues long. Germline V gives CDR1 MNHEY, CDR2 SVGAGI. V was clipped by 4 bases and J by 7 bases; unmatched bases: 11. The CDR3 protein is CASSWRSGRPLNEQFF. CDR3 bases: TGTGCCAGCAGTTGGCGGAGCGGGAGGCCCCTAAATGAGCAGTTCTTC.

For the CDR3, the DNA is TGCGCCAGCATGGCCCGGGGAGGGGCAGATACGCAGTATTTT. It translates to CASMARGGADTQYF. The V call is TRBV5-1, the J call TRBJ2-3; 7 bases agree with TRBD2. Germline lookup yields CDR1 SGHRS and CDR2 YFSETQ. This CDR3 spans 14 amino acids. The junction had 8 bases not matched to a gene; V was cut back by 6 bases and J by 4 bases.

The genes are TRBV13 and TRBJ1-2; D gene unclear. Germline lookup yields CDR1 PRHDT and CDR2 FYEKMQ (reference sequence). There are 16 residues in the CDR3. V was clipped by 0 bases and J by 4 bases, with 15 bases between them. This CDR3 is CASSLGSAVLSYGYTF. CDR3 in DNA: TGTGCCAGCAGCTTAGGTTCCGCGGTCCTTTCCTATGGCTACACCTTC.